A selection of T cell receptor beta chains follows, all from one sample in a study of glioma-infiltrating T cells after dendritic cell vaccination. Sequenced by immunoSEQ multiplex PCR; TCRdb stores in-frame clones only, minus some. The data contain approximately 50,000 clones, more than 75% of them singletons. The sample in question was blood, obtained after dendritic cell vaccination. The source of these receptors is a human donor with glioblastoma. Each CDR3 is given with its conserved first and last residue. The order of the fields is CDR3 length, J gene, V gene, CDR3 protein.

CDR3 length: 11; J gene: TRBJ2-5; V gene: TRBV7-6; CDR3 protein: CASSSQETQYF
CDR3 length: 14; J gene: TRBJ2-7; V gene: TRBV7-2; CDR3 protein: CASSLSRDTYEQYF
CDR3 length: 16; J gene: TRBJ2-7; V gene: TRBV6-4; CDR3 protein: CASSEIGGSSSYEQYF
CDR3 length: 16; J gene: TRBJ2-6; V gene: TRBV4-1; CDR3 protein: CASSLSGSSGANVLTF
CDR3 length: 15; J gene: TRBJ2-7; V gene: TRBV6-4; CDR3 protein: CASSYSTERGYEQYF
CDR3 length: 15; J gene: TRBJ2-5; V gene: TRBV25-1; CDR3 protein: CASSERAGASGTQYF
CDR3 length: 17; J gene: TRBJ1-3; V gene: TRBV7-8; CDR3 protein: CASSRSGGASSGNTIYF
CDR3 length: 15; J gene: TRBJ1-4; V gene: TRBV7-2; CDR3 protein: CASSQDRAIGEKLFF
CDR3 length: 12; J gene: TRBJ1-4; V gene: TRBV13; CDR3 protein: CASSPGGAKLFF
CDR3 length: 18; J gene: TRBJ2-1; V gene: TRBV11-2; CDR3 protein: CASSPGPPGLAVNNEQFF
CDR3 length: 15; J gene: TRBJ2-7; V gene: TRBV7-6; CDR3 protein: CASSLGATSSYEQYF
CDR3 length: 17; J gene: TRBJ2-5; V gene: TRBV4-3; CDR3 protein: CASSQGWGQGARETQYF
CDR3 length: 15; J gene: TRBJ2-7; V gene: TRBV11-2; CDR3 protein: CASSTGTSGGYEQYF
CDR3 length: 16; J gene: TRBJ1-3; V gene: TRBV5-6; CDR3 protein: CASSLGDRGLIVTIYF
CDR3 length: 15; J gene: TRBJ1-3; V gene: TRBV6-1; CDR3 protein: CASSETRGAGNTIYF
CDR3 length: 15; J gene: TRBJ2-3; V gene: TRBV6-6; CDR3 protein: CASSALSGYTDTQYF
CDR3 length: 17; J gene: TRBJ2-3; V gene: TRBV4-2; CDR3 protein: CASSQDRLAISTDTQYF
CDR3 length: 13; J gene: TRBJ2-3; V gene: TRBV7-3; CDR3 protein: CASSVTQDSGKYF
CDR3 length: 15; J gene: TRBJ1-2; V gene: TRBV9; CDR3 protein: CASSAGQGADYGYTF
CDR3 length: 15; J gene: TRBJ1-1; V gene: TRBV7-3; CDR3 protein: CASSPGRRGITEAFF
CDR3 length: 14; J gene: TRBJ1-1; V gene: TRBV18; CDR3 protein: CASSGTGINTEAFF
CDR3 length: 17; J gene: TRBJ2-3; V gene: TRBV4-1; CDR3 protein: CASSQVGAGNPTDTQYF
CDR3 length: 14; J gene: TRBJ2-7; V gene: TRBV11-3; CDR3 protein: CASSLGRNSYEQYF
CDR3 length: 13; J gene: TRBJ1-2; V gene: TRBV5-1; CDR3 protein: CASRTGEFYGYTF
CDR3 length: 14; J gene: TRBJ1-2; V gene: TRBV19; CDR3 protein: CASSILAGNYGYTF
CDR3 length: 16; J gene: TRBJ2-2; V gene: TRBV27; CDR3 protein: CASSTGTDFNTGELFF
CDR3 length: 17; J gene: TRBJ2-5; V gene: TRBV5-6; CDR3 protein: CASSFAAGSSDLETQYF
CDR3 length: 16; J gene: TRBJ2-3; V gene: TRBV11-3; CDR3 protein: CASSESRGLSTDTQYF
CDR3 length: 14; J gene: TRBJ2-3; V gene: TRBV7-2; CDR3 protein: CASSLGTTTDTQYF
CDR3 length: 17; J gene: TRBJ2-2; V gene: TRBV7-3; CDR3 protein: CASSSSPQGANTGELFF
CDR3 length: 14; J gene: TRBJ1-1; V gene: TRBV11-2; CDR3 protein: CASSPRAGSTEAFF
CDR3 length: 15; J gene: TRBJ1-4; V gene: TRBV7-8; CDR3 protein: CASSPRRRQGEKLFF
CDR3 length: 15; J gene: TRBJ2-7; V gene: TRBV5-1; CDR3 protein: CASSTSGTGNYEQYF
CDR3 length: 14; J gene: TRBJ1-3; V gene: TRBV7-9; CDR3 protein: CASSSPGTGNTIYF
CDR3 length: 11; J gene: TRBJ1-2; V gene: TRBV25-1; CDR3 protein: CASRYADGYTF
CDR3 length: 12; J gene: TRBJ1-5; V gene: TRBV30; CDR3 protein: CAWSGVKAPQHF
CDR3 length: 14; J gene: TRBJ2-2; V gene: TRBV11-2; CDR3 protein: CASSLDGDTGELFF
CDR3 length: 12; J gene: TRBJ1-1; V gene: TRBV2; CDR3 protein: CASTTGFTEAFF
CDR3 length: 17; J gene: TRBJ2-7; V gene: TRBV5-1; CDR3 protein: CASSLDPAGGHLYEQYF
CDR3 length: 15; J gene: TRBJ2-7; V gene: TRBV4-1; CDR3 protein: CASSQETSDVRGQYF
CDR3 length: 16; J gene: TRBJ1-1; V gene: TRBV18; CDR3 protein: CASSPRDRGTNTEAFF
CDR3 length: 13; J gene: TRBJ1-1; V gene: TRBV5-1; CDR3 protein: CASSEGVNTEAFF
CDR3 length: 14; J gene: TRBJ1-1; V gene: TRBV7-9; CDR3 protein: CASSSLSVTDEAFF
CDR3 length: 16; J gene: TRBJ2-5; V gene: TRBV7-3; CDR3 protein: CASSLRPGGRGETQYF
CDR3 length: 14; J gene: TRBJ1-1; V gene: TRBV9; CDR3 protein: CASSADRVGTEAFF
CDR3 length: 14; J gene: TRBJ2-5; V gene: TRBV7-9; CDR3 protein: CASSSRTSGETQYF
CDR3 length: 15; J gene: TRBJ1-2; V gene: TRBV7-2; CDR3 protein: CASSSRQGNLYGYTF
CDR3 length: 15; J gene: TRBJ2-1; V gene: TRBV19; CDR3 protein: CASRDFAGGNNEQFF
CDR3 length: 15; J gene: TRBJ2-5; V gene: TRBV6-5; CDR3 protein: CASSYPTAGGETQYF